The clone carrying this TCR beta chain was observed a single time. Profiling relied on immunoSEQ multiplex PCR, and the TCRdb table lists in-frame clones only, not all of them. The sample holds under 25,000 clones, over 65% seen once. V lost 5 bases to trimming and J lost 6 bases, with 13 bases between them. Germline V gives CDR1 SGHTA, CDR2 FQGNSA. CDR3 length: 13 residues. The record originates from a study of PD-1 blockade in classical Hodgkin lymphoma. After autologous stem cell transplantation all patients relapsed, and prior brentuximab vedotin exposure differed between cohorts. Complete response, partial response or progressive disease made up the best responses.

This clonotype originated in a human donor with classical Hodgkin lymphoma. The sample in question was peripheral blood mononuclear cells (PBMCs), obtained before the second cycle of nivolumab. The rearrangement uses TRBV7-2 and TRBJ1-2, with D possibly matching TRBD1 (5 bases). In DNA, the CDR3 is TGTGCCAGCAGCGATATGAGGGGTAATGGCTACACCTTC. Translated, it gives CASSDMRGNGYTF.